These 24 T cell receptor beta chains share one sample of origin, sequenced in a study of blood T cell repertoires in COVID-19. Generated by immunoSEQ multiplex PCR, the TCRdb table keeps only in-frame clones and is missing some. The repertoire holds about 76,000 clones, under 95% seen once, with roughly 6.1% in the top ten. Sample: peripheral blood. The receptors here all came from a human donor in a cohort sampled during active COVID-19.

The chain links TRBV7-3 to TRBJ2-5, with 9 bases matching TRBD2. Trimming removed 0 bases from V and 5 bases from J; junction bases left unmatched: 7. Germline assignment: CDR1 SGHTA and CDR2 FQGTGA. The CDR3 is 16 residues long. CDR3 DNA: TGTGCCAGCAGCTTAACGCCTGCGGGGGGGCTTGAGACCCAGTACTTC. The encoded protein is CASSLTPAGGLETQYF.

The genes are TRBV15 and TRBJ2-5; unclear D gene. V was pared by 0 bases and J by 1 base, with 6 bases between. In germline, CDR1 is LNHNV, CDR2 YYDKDF (reference sequence). There are 14 residues in the CDR3. The chain's CDR3 is CATSRDLVQETQYF. CDR3 coding DNA: TGTGCCACCAGCAGAGATCTAGTCCAAGAGACCCAGTACTTC.

This chain links TRBV5-1 with TRBJ1-5, with 10 bases identical to TRBD1. The J segment lost 8 bases and the V segment lost 4 bases, leaving 12 bases of the junction unmatched. Germline V gene sequence: CDR1 SGHRS, CDR2 YFSETQ. The CDR3 sequence is 16 residues long. The CDR3 DNA reads TGCGCCAGCAGCCCGACAGGACAGGGGGGTAGGGAGCCCCAGCATTTT. Protein: CASSPTGQGGREPQHF. Full variable domain (missing parts from reference TRBV5-1 and TRBJ1-5): KAGVTQTPRYLIKTRGQQVTLSCSPISGHRSVSWYQQTPGQGLQFLFEYFSETQRNKGNFPGRFSGRQFSNSRSEMNVSTLELGDSALYLCASSPTGQGGREPQHFGDGTRLSIL.

The chain links TRBV12-3 or TRBV12-4 to TRBJ2-2; D not resolved. The germline V and J ends were trimmed by 2 bases and 5 bases, with 6 bases remaining between them. The CDR3 contains 13 residues. The CDR3 loop is CASSLTVTGELFF. The CDR3 DNA sequence: TGTGCCAGCAGTTTAACTGTGACCGGGGAGCTGTTTTTT.

The chain is built from TRBV4-3 and TRBJ2-1; possibly TRBD2 for D (5 bases). This CDR3 region has 15 residues. V lost 0 bases and J 10 bases, leaving 16 bases between the germline ends. Germline assignment: CDR1 LGHNA and CDR2 YSLEER. CDR3 coding DNA: TGCGCCAGCAGCCAAGATCTAATTCGTGGGGAGGAGCAGTTCTTC. Translated, it gives CASSQDLIRGEEQFF.

CDR3 amino acids: CASSFRQNTGELFF. The CDR3 DNA reads TGCGCCAGCAGCTTCCGACAGAACACCGGGGAGCTGTTTTTT. V and J are TRBV5-1 and TRBJ2-2; no definite D call. This CDR3 comprises 14 residues. CDR1 is SGHRS, CDR2 YFSETQ, per germline. V was shortened by 2 bases and J by 1 base, with 6 bases between the two germline ends.

This chain connects TRBV7-3 to TRBJ2-6; D might be TRBD1 (6 bases). Deletions cut 5 bases from V and 1 base from J, with 15 bases between. CDR3 size: 17 residues. From germline, CDR1 is SGHTA and CDR2 FQGTGA. The CDR3 spells CASSPQGSFSGANVLTF. The CDR3 region has the DNA TGTGCCAGCAGCCCACAGGGATCTTTTTCTGGGGCCAACGTCCTGACTTTC.

The V and J genes are TRBV4-2 and TRBJ2-5; a possible D gene is TRBD2 (5 bases). Trimming pared 1 base from V and 4 bases from J, leaving 13 bases between. Per germline, CDR1 LGHNA and CDR2 YNFKEQ. The length of the CDR3 is 15 residues. CDR3 DNA sequence: TGTGCCAGCAGCCAAGGATCTAGCTCATTAGAGACCCAGTACTTC. Protein product: CASSQGSSSLETQYF.

V is TRBV29-1 and J is TRBJ2-7; D perhaps matches TRBD1 (6 bases). V lost 5 bases, J lost 5 bases, and 13 bases lay in between. The CDR3 is made up of 12 amino acids. Germline values: CDR1 SQVTM, CDR2 ANQGSEA. The CDR3 reads CSVRSGGDEQYF. CDR3 sequence (DNA): TGCAGCGTTAGATCTGGGGGCGACGAGCAGTACTTC.

The CDR3: CASSLQGEAFF. The CDR3, as DNA: TGTGCCAGCAGTTTACAGGGGGAAGCTTTCTTT. This chain joins TRBV11-2 and TRBJ1-1, with TRBD1 matching 7 bases. CDR1 SGHAT and CDR2 FQNNGV come from the germline V gene. The CDR3 is 11 amino acids. The V and J ends lost 6 bases and 8 bases, in that order; junction bases with no gene match: 3.

This chain uses TRBV24-1 with TRBJ2-3; 11 bases are a match to TRBD1. The germline gives CDR1 KGHDR, CDR2 SFDVKD. With V trimmed by 3 bases and J by 3 bases, 1 base remained unmatched. The CDR3 runs 15 residues. The CDR3: CATSDRDRGTDTQYF. The CDR3 DNA sequence: TGTGCCACCAGTGATCGGGACAGGGGGACAGATACGCAGTATTTT.

The chain uses TRBV9 and TRBJ2-3, with 7 nucleotides matching TRBD2. The J segment lost 3 bases and the V segment lost 0 bases, leaving 13 bases of the junction unmatched. Germline V gives CDR1 SGDLS, CDR2 YYNGEE. This CDR3 has 18 amino acids. This CDR3 reads CASSVGVGANGGTDTQYF. In nucleotides, the CDR3 is TGTGCCAGCAGCGTAGGTGTCGGGGCCAACGGGGGGACAGATACGCAGTATTTT.

The chain employs TRBV5-1 and TRBJ1-4; possibly TRBD1 for D (5 bases). CDR3 length: 15 amino acids. The germline gives CDR1 SGHRS, CDR2 YFSETQ. The V end was cut by 0 bases, the J end by 5 bases, with 11 bases between. CDR3 sequence (DNA): TGCGCCAGCAGCTTGGTTTCGGGGGAAAATGAAAAACTGTTTTTT. Protein product: CASSLVSGENEKLFF. Full variable domain (remainder filled in from reference TRBV5-1 and TRBJ1-4): KAGVTQTPRYLIKTRGQQVTLSCSPISGHRSVSWYQQTPGQGLQFLFEYFSETQRNKGNFPGRFSGRQFSNSRSEMNVSTLELGDSALYLCASSLVSGENEKLFFGSGTQLSVL.

This rearrangement joins TRBV11-2 to TRBJ2-3; 16 bases are shared with TRBD2. With 3 bases clipped from V and 4 bases from J, the junction kept 4 bases outside the gene matches. CDR1 and CDR2 from the germline V gene are SGHAT and FQNNGV. The CDR3 covers 17 residues. The CDR3 coding sequence is TGTGCCAGCAGCTTGGGACTAGCGGGGGGGAGTGCAGATACGCAGTATTTT. Protein product: CASSLGLAGGSADTQYF.

The chain is built from TRBV6-5 and TRBJ2-2, with TRBD1 as a possible D gene (5 bases). The CDR3 has 12 amino acids. The V end was cut by 6 bases, the J end by 10 bases, with 12 bases between. CDR1 is MNHEY and CDR2 is SVGAGI in the germline V gene. CDR3 region: CASRVGATELFF. The CDR3 bases are TGTGCCAGCAGGGTAGGGGCAACGGAGCTGTTTTTT.

The chain joins TRBV14 to TRBJ1-1, with D perhaps matching TRBD1 (5 bases). The V gene lost 3 bases and the J gene lost 6 bases, with 11 bases spanning the gap. CDR1 is SGHDN, CDR2 FVKESK, per germline. CDR3 length: 13 residues. CDR3 region: CASSQAGHAEAFF. DNA of the CDR3: TGTGCCAGCAGCCAGGCCGGACACGCTGAAGCTTTCTTT. Drawing the rest from reference TRBV14 and TRBJ1-1, the complete variable domain is EAGVTQFPSHSVIEKGQTVTLRCDPISGHDNLYWYRRVMGKEIKFLLHFVKESKQDESGMPNNRFLAERTGGTYSTLKVQPAELEDSGVYFCASSQAGHAEAFFGQGTRLTVV.

The gene calls are TRBV6-7 and TRBJ2-1; the match to TRBD2 covers 7 bases. TRBV6-7 is assigned to the ORF class and has an uncertain function. The CDR3 consists of 15 residues. V was clipped by 2 bases and J by 3 bases; unmatched bases: 4. For the CDR3, the DNA is TGTGCCAGCAGTTACCCGCGGGGGTGCTACAATGAGCAGTTCTTC. This codes for CASSYPRGCYNEQFF.

The rearrangement uses TRBV6-5 and TRBJ2-5, with 10 bases matching TRBD2. V gave up 6 bases and J gave up 5 bases; unmatched junction bases: 9. CDR1 is MNHEY, CDR2 SVGAGI, per germline. This CDR3 comprises 15 residues. In nucleotides, the CDR3 is TGTGCCAGCAGCCCAAGGGGTAGCGGGGGGGAGACCCAGTACTTC. It translates to CASSPRGSGGETQYF.

The table lists this clone with a count of one. The chain links TRBV5-1 to TRBJ2-5; D might be TRBD2 (6 bases). V lost 3 bases to trimming and J lost 5 bases, with 11 bases between them. The germline gives CDR1 SGHRS, CDR2 YFSETQ. The CDR3 contains 13 residues. CDR3 nucleotides: TGCGCCAGCAGCTCGGCTAGCGAGGAGACCCAGTACTTC. Protein sequence: CASSSASEETQYF.

The V and J genes are TRBV7-9 and TRBJ2-3; weak D call: TRBD2 (5 bases). Germline loops: CDR1 SEHNR, CDR2 FQNEAQ (reference sequence). CDR3 length equals 17 residues. V was pared by 0 bases and J by 0 bases, with 13 bases between. Here the CDR3 reads CASSLALRLPSTDTQYF. The CDR3 DNA follows: TGTGCCAGCAGCTTAGCGCTGAGACTACCTAGCACAGATACGCAGTATTTT.

The chain has TRBV7-2 and TRBJ2-1, with 8 positions matching TRBD1. J lost 4 bases, V lost 4 bases, and 3 bases had no gene match. Germline CDR1 SGHTA, CDR2 FQGNSA. The CDR3 runs 14 residues. The DNA for the CDR3 is TGTGCCAGCAGCTCTAGACAGGGGTACAATGAGCAGTTCTTC. Protein product: CASSSRQGYNEQFF.

The V call is TRBV7-8, the J call TRBJ1-5; 7 bases match TRBD1. J lost 5 bases, V lost 5 bases, and 12 bases had no gene match. Germline loops: CDR1 SGHVS, CDR2 FQNEAQ. This CDR3 is built from 16 residues. In nucleotides, the CDR3 is TGTGCCAGCAGCCCTCGACAGGGCGTCGGCCATCAGCCCCAGCATTTT. It encodes CASSPRQGVGHQPQHF.

This chain links TRBV7-3 with TRBJ1-2; D perhaps matches TRBD1 (6 bases). Trimming stripped 3 bases from V and 4 bases from J, with 15 bases between. Germline CDR1 is SGHTA and CDR2 is FQGTGA. This CDR3 contains 15 residues. The CDR3 loop reads CASSLSGRGIYGYTF. The CDR3 coding sequence is TGTGCCAGCAGCTTGAGTGGCAGGGGTATCTATGGCTACACCTTC.

This clone was picked up one time. This rearrangement joins TRBV24-1 to TRBJ2-6; 7 bases line up with TRBD2. Trimming at V came to 9 bases and at J to 2 bases, leaving 12 bases not matched to a gene. This CDR3 has 17 amino acids. Germline loops: CDR1 KGHDR, CDR2 SFDVKD. Here the CDR3 reads CATGGTGEGPGANVLTF. The CDR3 DNA sequence: TGTGCCACCGGCGGGACGGGGGAGGGCCCTGGGGCCAACGTCCTGACTTTC.